Listed below are T cell receptor beta chains from one sample, sequenced in a study of cytomegalovirus exposure and HLA in healthy donors. TCRdb's table, derived via immunoSEQ multiplex PCR, lists solely in-frame clones and lacks some. This sample contains about 200,000 clones. Sequenced: PBMCs. Receptors were obtained from a boy aged 5-17 years in good health and CMV-seronegative. Each CDR3 is given without its conserved first and last residue.

14,TRBJ2-5,TRBV7-2,ASSLAGVRYAETQY
13,TRBJ1-2,TRBV7-9,ASSPSPGQGYGYT
14,TRBJ1-3,TRBV7-8,ASSSDRMGTGNTIY
13,TRBJ2-1,TRBV7-9,ASSHIPDRGYEQF
12,TRBJ1-2,TRBV28,ASTIGRGNYGYT
13,TRBJ1-2,TRBV7-6,ASSSRRGGMDGYT
13,TRBJ1-4,TRBV6-1,ASSARDRGSGKLF
12,TRBJ2-4,TRBV4-2,ASSQGIDINIQY
14,TRBJ2-2,TRBV7-9,ASIPIIGLFTGELF
10,TRBJ2-7,TRBV25-1,ASSSVPHEQY
13,TRBJ2-1,TRBV11-3,ASSSGTGGPNEQF
11,TRBJ2-7,TRBV4-1,ASKPTGAREQY
14,TRBJ1-6,TRBV4-1,ASSRTGQGFGSPLH
12,TRBJ2-5,TRBV5-1,ASSSQGLQETQY
9,TRBJ1-4,TRBV19,ASTSYGELF
12,TRBJ2-7,TRBV28,ASSLPLPPYEQY
12,TRBJ1-1,TRBV9,ASSVGPGDTEAF
14,TRBJ2-3,TRBV7-6,ASSPTTPRGRDTQY
13,TRBJ1-3,TRBV30,AWSVWAYSGNTIY
13,TRBJ1-1,TRBV5-5,ASSAGVVGDTEAF
12,TRBJ2-7,TRBV25-1,ASREGEGPHEQY
13,TRBJ1-6,TRBV6-1,ASRTGTGYNSPLH
14,TRBJ2-2,TRBV18,ASSPFSGLNTGELF
13,TRBJ1-1,TRBV4-3,ASSQDLGPNTEAF
12,TRBJ2-1,TRBV6-7,AIHRDRINNEQF
11,TRBJ2-7,TRBV5-1,ASSFAGGYEQY
12,TRBJ1-1,TRBV6-6,ASSFLRVGPEAF
13,TRBJ2-7,TRBV6-6,ASSDNRGRSYEQY
13,TRBJ1-5,TRBV7-2,ASSSSRQGNQPQH
15,TRBJ2-3,TRBV7-6,ASSHLRSKRSTDTQY